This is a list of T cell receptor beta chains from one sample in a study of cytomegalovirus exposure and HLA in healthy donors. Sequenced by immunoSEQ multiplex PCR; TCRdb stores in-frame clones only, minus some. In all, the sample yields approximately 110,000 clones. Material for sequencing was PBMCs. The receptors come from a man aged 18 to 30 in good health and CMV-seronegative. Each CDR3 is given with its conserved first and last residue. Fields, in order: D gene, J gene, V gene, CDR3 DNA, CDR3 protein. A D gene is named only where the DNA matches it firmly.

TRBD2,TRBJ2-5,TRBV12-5,TGTGCTAGTGGTCCGGGACTAGCGGTGGGCCAAGAGACCCAGTACTTC,CASGPGLAVGQETQYF
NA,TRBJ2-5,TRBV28,TGTGCCAGCAGTTTAACGGGACACCCCCAAGAGACCCAGTACTTC,CASSLTGHPQETQYF
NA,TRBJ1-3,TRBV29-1,TGCAACGTTGGGCTGGGACAATCTGGAAACACCATATATTTT,CNVGLGQSGNTIYF
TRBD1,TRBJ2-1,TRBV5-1,TGCGCCAGCAGCCGCCAGGGACAGGTAGCCTACAATGAGCAGTTCTTC,CASSRQGQVAYNEQFF
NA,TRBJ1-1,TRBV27,TGTGCCAGCAGGGAGCCAATGAACACTGAAGCTTTCTTT,CASREPMNTEAFF
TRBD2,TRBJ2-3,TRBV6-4,TGTGCCAGCAGTGACGCTAGCGGGGGGACAGATACGCAGTATTTT,CASSDASGGTDTQYF
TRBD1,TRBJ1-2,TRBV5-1,TGCGCCAGCAGGAGGGGGCAGGATGGCTACACCTTC,CASRRGQDGYTF
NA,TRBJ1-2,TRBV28,TGTGCCAGCAGTTTAACAGGAGCCCACTATGGCTACACCTTC,CASSLTGAHYGYTF
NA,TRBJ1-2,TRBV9,TGTGCCAGCAGCGGCCAGGGCAGAGTAAACTATGGCTACACCTTC,CASSGQGRVNYGYTF
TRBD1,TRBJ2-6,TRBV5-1,TGCGCCAGCAGCGAGGGGGCAAGAACTGGGGCCAACGTCCTGACTTTC,CASSEGARTGANVLTF
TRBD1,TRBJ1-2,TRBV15,TGTGCCACCAGCCCCTCCGGACAGGGCCTCTATGGCTACACCTTC,CATSPSGQGLYGYTF
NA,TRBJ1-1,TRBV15,TGTGCCACCAGTCAAGGGGGGGTGAACACTGAAGCTTTCTTT,CATSQGGVNTEAFF
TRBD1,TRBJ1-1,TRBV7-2,TGTGCCAGCAGCTTAGCCGGGACAGGGGGGATTAGCACTGAAGCTTTCTTT,CASSLAGTGGISTEAFF
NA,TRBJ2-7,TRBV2,TGTGCCAGCAGTGAAGCAGTTTGGACAGTCTCCTACGAGCAGTACTTC,CASSEAVWTVSYEQYF
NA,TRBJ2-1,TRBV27,TGTGCCAGCAGTCCATCCGGGGTAAGCAATGAGCAGTTCTTC,CASSPSGVSNEQFF
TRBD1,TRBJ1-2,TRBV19,TGTGCCAGTAGTATCGGCCGGGACAGGGGGCGCCGGGGCTATGGCTACACCTTC,CASSIGRDRGRRGYGYTF
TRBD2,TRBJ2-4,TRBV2,TGTGCCAGCTCGGGGGGGCGGGCCAAAAACATTCAGTACTTC,CASSGGRAKNIQYF
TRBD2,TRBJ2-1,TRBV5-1,TGCGCCAGCAGCTTCTCAGGACTAGCGGGGTACAATGAGCAGTTCTTC,CASSFSGLAGYNEQFF
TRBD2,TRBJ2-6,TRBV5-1,TGCGCCAGCCGAAATTTGGCGGGAGGGCCGGCTGTGGCCAACGTCCTGACTTTC,CASRNLAGGPAVANVLTF
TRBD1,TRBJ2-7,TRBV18,TGTGCCAGCTCACCCGGGACAGGGTCCACCTACGAGCAGTACTTC,CASSPGTGSTYEQYF
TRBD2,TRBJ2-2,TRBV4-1,TGCGCCAGCAGCCATTCTTTCCTAGCGGGAGGCCGCGGCGGGGAGCTGTTTTTT,CASSHSFLAGGRGGELFF
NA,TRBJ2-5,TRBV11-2,TGTGCCAGCAGCTTCGACGAGGGTCGGGTAGAGACCCAGTACTTC,CASSFDEGRVETQYF
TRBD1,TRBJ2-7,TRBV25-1,TGTGCCAGCAGTGAATGGGGGACAGATTACGAGCAGTACTTC,CASSEWGTDYEQYF
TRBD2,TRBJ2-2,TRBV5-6,TGTGCCAGCAGCATTCGGACTAGCGGGGGCGACGGGGAGCTGTTTTTT,CASSIRTSGGDGELFF
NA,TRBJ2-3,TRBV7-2,TGTGCCAGCAGCTGGCGGGACAGAGGCACAGATACGCAGTATTTT,CASSWRDRGTDTQYF
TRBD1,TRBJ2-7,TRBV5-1,TGCGCCAGCAGCTTGAGGACAGGGGGTGGGGACGAGCAGTACTTC,CASSLRTGGGDEQYF
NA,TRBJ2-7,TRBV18,TGTGCCAGCTCATTCTTATCCGAGCAGTACTTC,CASSFLSEQYF
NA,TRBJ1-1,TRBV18,TGTGCCAGCTCACCACCCAATCCCATGAACACTGAAGCTTTCTTT,CASSPPNPMNTEAFF
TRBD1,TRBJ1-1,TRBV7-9,TGTGCCAGCAGCCCACGACAGGGGAATACTGAAGCTTTCTTT,CASSPRQGNTEAFF
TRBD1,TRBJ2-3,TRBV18,TGTGCCAGCTCATCAGGACAGGGGAGCACAGATACGCAGTATTTT,CASSSGQGSTDTQYF
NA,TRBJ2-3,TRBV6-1,TGTGCCAGCAGCAAGGGGACAGATACGCAGTATTTT,CASSKGTDTQYF
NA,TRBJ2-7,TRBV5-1,TGCGCCAGCAGCTTGGTGGGGGGGCACCCCTACGAGCAGTACTTC,CASSLVGGHPYEQYF
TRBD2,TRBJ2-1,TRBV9,TGTGCCAGCAGCTCCAGGACTAGCGGGAGCGAGTTTCGCAATGAGCAGTTCTTC,CASSSRTSGSEFRNEQFF
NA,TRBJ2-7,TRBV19,TGTGCCAGTAGTATCAAGGCAGGCCCCTACGAGCAGTACTTC,CASSIKAGPYEQYF
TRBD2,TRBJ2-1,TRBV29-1,TGCAGCGTGACTCGGCTAGCGGGAGATGAGCAGTTCTTC,CSVTRLAGDEQFF
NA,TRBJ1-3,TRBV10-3,TGTGCCATCGGGGGGGGAGGAAACACCATATATTTT,CAIGGGGNTIYF
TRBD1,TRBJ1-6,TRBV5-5,TGTGCCAGCAGCTGGTACCAACCGGGACAGGGTAATAATTCACCCCTCCACTTT,CASSWYQPGQGNNSPLHF
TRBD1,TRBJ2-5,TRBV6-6,TGTGCCACCCGAGTAGGGGGCGGGGAGACCCAGTACTTC,CATRVGGGETQYF
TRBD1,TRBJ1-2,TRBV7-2,TGTGCCAGCAGCTTAGGGCCCGCGACAGGGGGCGCGGATGGCTACACCTTC,CASSLGPATGGADGYTF
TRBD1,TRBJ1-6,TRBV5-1,TGCGCCAGCAGCCAAGTAACAGGGGGCGTTGGCTATAATTCACCCCTCCACTTT,CASSQVTGGVGYNSPLHF
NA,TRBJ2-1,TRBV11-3,TGTGCCAGCAGCTCCCTGGGCGATGAGCAGTTCTTC,CASSSLGDEQFF
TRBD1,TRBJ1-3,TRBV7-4,TGTGCCAGCAGCCCCCAAAGGACAGGACCCCGTGGAAACACCATATATTTT,CASSPQRTGPRGNTIYF